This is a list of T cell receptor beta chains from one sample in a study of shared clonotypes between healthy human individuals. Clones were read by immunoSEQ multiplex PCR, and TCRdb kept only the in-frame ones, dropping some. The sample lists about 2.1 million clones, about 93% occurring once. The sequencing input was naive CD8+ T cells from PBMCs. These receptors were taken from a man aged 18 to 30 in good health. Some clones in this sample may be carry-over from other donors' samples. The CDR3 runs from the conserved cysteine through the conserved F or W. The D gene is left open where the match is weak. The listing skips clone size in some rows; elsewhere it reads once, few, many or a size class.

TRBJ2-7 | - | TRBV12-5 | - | CAGEAYEQYF | TGTGCCGGGGAAGCTTACGAGCAGTACTTC
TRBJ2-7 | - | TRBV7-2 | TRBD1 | CASSLAGQGSEQYF | TGTGCCAGCAGCTTAGCGGGACAGGGGAGCGAGCAGTACTTC
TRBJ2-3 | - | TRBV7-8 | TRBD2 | CASSLQLAGNTDTQYF | TGTGCCAGCAGCTTACAACTAGCGGGGAACACAGATACGCAGTATTTT
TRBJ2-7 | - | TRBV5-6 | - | CASSPPGEASYEQYF | TGTGCCAGCAGCCCCCCGGGGGAGGCCTCCTACGAGCAGTACTTC
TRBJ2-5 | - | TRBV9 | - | CASSEREETQYF | TGTGCCAGCAGCGAGAGGGAGGAGACCCAGTACTTC
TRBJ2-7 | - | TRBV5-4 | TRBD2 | CASRSGSGSRYEQYF | TGTGCCAGCAGAAGTGGAAGCGGGAGCCGCTACGAGCAGTACTTC
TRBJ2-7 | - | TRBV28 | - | CASSHGTEAYEQYF | TGTGCCAGCAGCCACGGGACGGAAGCCTACGAGCAGTACTTC
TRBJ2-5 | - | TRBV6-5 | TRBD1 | CASSYGTGRETQYF | TGTGCCAGCAGTTACGGGACAGGGCGGGAGACCCAGTACTTC
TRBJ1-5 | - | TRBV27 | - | CASSPRTDPSNQPQHF | TGTGCCAGCAGTCCCCGGACCGACCCTAGCAATCAGCCCCAGCATTTT
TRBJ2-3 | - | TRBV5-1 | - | CASSTSPPDTQYF | TGCGCCAGCAGCACGTCCCCTCCGGATACGCAGTATTTT
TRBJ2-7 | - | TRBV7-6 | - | CASSKYRGYEQYF | TGTGCCAGCAGTAAATACCGCGGCTACGAGCAGTACTTC
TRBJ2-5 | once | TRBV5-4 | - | CASSGGTVHQETQYF | TGTGCCAGCTCTGGGGGGACAGTCCACCAAGAGACCCAGTACTTC
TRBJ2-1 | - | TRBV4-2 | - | CASSQEVLGTEQFF | TGTGCCAGCAGCCAAGAGGTGCTGGGCACTGAGCAGTTCTTC
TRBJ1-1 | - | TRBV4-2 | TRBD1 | CASSIPGTGGWTEAFF | TGTGCCAGCAGCATACCGGGGACAGGGGGTTGGACTGAAGCTTTCTTT
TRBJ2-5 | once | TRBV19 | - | CASSIAGEETQYF | TGTGCCAGTAGTATAGCCGGGGAAGAGACCCAGTACTTC
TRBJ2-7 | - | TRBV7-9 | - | CASSLSGEQYF | TGTGCCAGCAGCTTGAGTGGAGAGCAGTACTTC
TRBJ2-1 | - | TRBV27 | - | CASSSLGRGRTEQFF | TGTGCCAGCAGTTCCCTGGGGAGGGGGAGAACTGAGCAGTTCTTC
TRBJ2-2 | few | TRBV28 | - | CASSPRIATGELFF | TGTGCCAGCAGCCCGAGGATAGCCACCGGGGAGCTGTTTTTT
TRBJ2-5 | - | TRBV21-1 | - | CASRQTSVGETQYF | TGTGCCAGCAGGCAGACTAGCGTAGGAGAGACCCAGTACTTC
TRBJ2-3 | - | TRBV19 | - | CASSWRTTDTQYF | TGTGCCAGTAGTTGGCGGACCACAGATACGCAGTATTTT
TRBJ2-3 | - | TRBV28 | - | CASRGAPGTDTQYF | TGTGCCAGCCGGGGGGCCCCGGGCACAGATACGCAGTATTTT
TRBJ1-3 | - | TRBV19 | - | CASYGSTNSGNTIYF | TGTGCCAGTTACGGGTCTACCAACTCTGGAAACACCATATATTTT
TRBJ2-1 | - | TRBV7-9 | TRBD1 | CASSPGTGPSYNEQFF | TGTGCCAGCAGCCCCGGGACAGGACCTTCCTACAATGAGCAGTTCTTC
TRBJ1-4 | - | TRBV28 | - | CASSLLSANEKLFF | TGTGCCAGCAGTTTATTGTCAGCTAATGAAAAACTGTTTTTT
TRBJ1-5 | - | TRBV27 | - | CASSLRDGNQPQHF | TGTGCCAGCAGTTTACGGGACGGAAATCAGCCCCAGCATTTT
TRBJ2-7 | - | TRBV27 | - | CASSPGRFGYEQYF | TGTGCCAGCAGCCCAGGGCGTTTCGGCTACGAGCAGTACTTC
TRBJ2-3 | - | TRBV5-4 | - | CASSQGPETQYF | TGTGCCAGCAGCCAGGGGCCAGAGACGCAGTATTTT
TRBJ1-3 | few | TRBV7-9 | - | CASSSRGTEQGNTIYF | TGTGCCAGCAGTTCCAGAGGGACCGAGCAGGGAAACACCATATATTTT
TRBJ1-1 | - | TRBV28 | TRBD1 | CASRGTGVPEAFF | TGTGCCAGCAGGGGGACAGGGGTTCCTGAAGCTTTCTTT
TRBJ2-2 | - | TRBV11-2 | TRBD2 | CASSLYTSGYLLNTGELFF | TGTGCCAGCAGCCTGTACACTAGCGGCTATCTCCTGAACACCGGGGAGCTGTTTTTT
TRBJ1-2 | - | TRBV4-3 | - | CASSQGGRGVYGYTF | TGCGCCAGCAGCCAAGGGGGCAGGGGAGTTTATGGCTACACCTTC
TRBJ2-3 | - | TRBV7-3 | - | CASSLTGYSTDTQYF | TGTGCCAGCAGCTTAACTGGATATAGCACAGATACGCAGTATTTT
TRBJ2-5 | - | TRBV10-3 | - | CAISESVRGQETQYF | TGTGCCATCAGTGAGTCTGTTCGGGGGCAAGAGACCCAGTACTTC
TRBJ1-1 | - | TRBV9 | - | CASSPQVWTEAFF | TGTGCCAGCAGCCCTCAGGTATGGACTGAAGCTTTCTTT
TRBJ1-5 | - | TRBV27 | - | CASSFGPGSDQPQHF | TGTGCCAGCAGTTTTGGGCCAGGGTCGGATCAGCCCCAGCATTTT
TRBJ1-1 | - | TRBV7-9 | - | CASSLVRANTEAFF | TGTGCCAGCAGCTTAGTAAGGGCGAACACTGAAGCTTTCTTT
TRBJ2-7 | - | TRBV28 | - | CASSLKSGISYEQYF | TGTGCCAGCAGTTTAAAGAGCGGAATCTCCTACGAGCAGTACTTC
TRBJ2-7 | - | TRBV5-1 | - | CASRPTRGSYEQYF | TGCGCCAGCAGACCAACCAGGGGATCCTACGAGCAGTACTTC
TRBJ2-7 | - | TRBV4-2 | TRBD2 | CASSHTRASGPYEQYF | TGTGCCAGCAGCCATACACGGGCTAGCGGGCCCTACGAGCAGTACTTC
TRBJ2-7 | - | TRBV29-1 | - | CSVAGQPSSYEQYF | TGCAGCGTGGCGGGACAACCGAGCTCCTACGAGCAGTACTTC